The 27 T cell receptor beta chains in this list originate from one sample, sequenced in a study of shared clonotypes between healthy human individuals. Clones were read by immunoSEQ multiplex PCR, and TCRdb kept only the in-frame ones, dropping some. Of 2 million to 2.5 million clones in the sample, 85% to 95% were seen once. Sequencing was performed on naive CD4+ T cells from PBMCs. Subset noted: CD45RA+ positively selected. The receptors derive from a man younger than 30 in good health. Some clones in this sample may be carry-over from other donors' samples.

Written as DNA, the CDR3 is TGTGCCAGCAGCCTCGCGGGACAGGGGGCAGTTCGAGGCTACACCTTC. Translating gives CASSLAGQGAVRGYTF. V is TRBV5-4 and J is TRBJ1-2, with TRBD1 matching 12 bases. V lost 4 bases to trimming and J lost 8 bases; unmatched junction nucleotides: 12. Germline loops: CDR1 SGHNT, CDR2 YYREEE (reference sequence). This CDR3 comprises 16 residues. Full variable domain (remainder filled in from reference TRBV5-4 and TRBJ1-2): ETGVTQSPTHLIKTRGQQVTLRCSSQSGHNTVSWYQQALGQGPQFIFQYYREEENGRGNFPPRFSGLQFPNYSSELNVNALELDDSALYLCASSLAGQGAVRGYTFGSGTRLTVV.

This clone has just a few counts. The chain couples TRBV25-1 to TRBJ1-1; D gene unclear. CDR3 length: 12 amino acids. V was clipped by 6 bases and J by 0 bases, with 5 bases between them. Germline CDR1 reads MGHDK; CDR2 reads SYGVNS. This chain's CDR3 is CASRTMNTEAFF. CDR3 DNA: TGTGCCAGCAGGACGATGAACACTGAAGCTTTCTTT.

This chain joins TRBV4-3 and TRBJ1-2; D ambiguous. The CDR3 extends over 15 amino acids. V was clipped by 0 bases and J by 7 bases, with 15 bases between them. Germline values: CDR1 LGHNA, CDR2 YSLEER. The chain's CDR3 is CASSQEVSRVSGYTF. Written as DNA, the CDR3 is TGCGCCAGCAGCCAAGAGGTTTCAAGGGTTAGTGGCTACACCTTC.

The chain has TRBV25-1 and TRBJ2-3; 9 bases agree with TRBD1. V dropped 3 bases and J dropped 6; count of bases not matched to a gene: 7. The germline CDR1 and CDR2 sequences are MGHDK and SYGVNS. The CDR3 loop spans 15 amino acids. The CDR3 protein is CASSDLQGAGDTQYF. The CDR3 nucleotides are TGTGCCAGCAGTGATTTACAGGGGGCCGGGGATACGCAGTATTTT. The full variable domain, with the rest looked up from reference TRBV25-1 and TRBJ2-3, is EADIYQTPRYLVIGTGKKITLECSQTMGHDKMYWYQQDPGMELHLIHYSYGVNSTEKGDLSSESTVSRIRTEHFPLTLESARPSHTSQYLCASSDLQGAGDTQYFGPGTRLTVL.

The V call is TRBV27, the J call TRBJ2-1; the match to TRBD2 covers 11 bases. V lost 4 bases, J lost 4 bases, and 6 bases stayed unmatched. The CDR3 has 16 amino acids. CDR1 is MNHEY and CDR2 is SMNVEV in the germline V gene (reference sequence). The DNA for the CDR3 is TGTGCCAGCAGTTCGCCCGGGACTAGCGGTTACAATGAGCAGTTCTTC. It codes for CASSSPGTSGYNEQFF.

The V gene is TRBV28, the J gene TRBJ2-7, with 7 positions matching TRBD2. This CDR3 has 16 residues. Trimming at V came to 4 bases and at J to 2 bases, leaving 11 bases not matched to a gene. In germline, CDR1 is MDHEN, CDR2 SYDVKM. The CDR3 reads CASSSPSAGLAYEQYF. The DNA of the CDR3 is TGTGCCAGCAGTTCCCCTTCAGCGGGGCTAGCCTACGAGCAGTACTTC.

The gene calls are TRBV5-1 and TRBJ1-3; D is unclear. Germline V gene lookup returns CDR1 SGHRS and CDR2 YFSETQ. The CDR3 length is 16 residues. V shed 3 bases and J shed 0 bases, with 13 bases lying between them. CDR3 protein: CASSSRPLSSGNTIYF. For the CDR3, the DNA is TGCGCCAGCAGCTCAAGGCCACTCAGCTCTGGAAACACCATATATTTT.

The gene calls are TRBV6-5 and TRBJ1-3; no firm D call. The germline gives CDR1 MNHEY, CDR2 SVGAGI. CDR3 length: 15 residues. V lost 5 bases to trimming and J lost 2 bases, with 13 bases between them. CDR3 sequence reads: CASSGGPYTGNTIYF. The CDR3, as DNA: TGTGCCAGCAGTGGTGGGCCCTACACTGGAAACACCATATATTTT.

This chain joins TRBV6-5 and TRBJ2-5; the D is unclear. The CDR3 consists of 14 residues. The germline V gene has CDR1 MNHEY and CDR2 SVGAGI. V was trimmed by 3 bases and J by 5 bases, leaving 13 bases between them. CDR3 region: CASSYRANVETQYF. CDR3 DNA sequence: TGTGCCAGCAGTTATAGGGCAAATGTGGAGACCCAGTACTTC.

This sequence joins TRBV28 and TRBJ1-4, with 7 positions matching TRBD1. Germline CDR1 is MDHEN and CDR2 is SYDVKM. CDR3 length: 15 residues. V was clipped by 6 bases and J by 0 bases; unmatched bases: 4. The CDR3 DNA is TGTGCCAGCAGCCCAGACAGGGCAACTAATGAAAAACTGTTTTTT. Translation: CASSPDRATNEKLFF.

V usage is TRBV7-8 and J usage is TRBJ1-2; D call uncertain. The length of the CDR3 is 13 residues. V was cut by 1 base and J by 2 bases, with 5 bases left in between. CDR1 is SGHVS and CDR2 is FQNEAQ in the germline V gene. CDR3 coding DNA: TGTGCCAGCAGCTTAGAATGGAACTATGGCTACACCTTC. Translated: CASSLEWNYGYTF.

The V and J genes are TRBV5-4 and TRBJ2-7; 9 bases align to TRBD2. CDR3 length: 15 amino acids. V was pared by 5 bases and J by 2 bases, with 8 bases of the junction left unmatched. Germline CDR1 reads SGHNT; CDR2 reads YYREEE (reference sequence). The CDR3 DNA reads TGTGCCAGCAGTTTTGGACTAGCGAGGACCTACGAGCAGTACTTC. It yields the protein CASSFGLARTYEQYF.

V usage is TRBV7-2 and J usage is TRBJ2-3; possible D gene TRBD1, 6 bases. The CDR3 is 11 amino acids. CDR1 is SGHTA, CDR2 FQGNSA, per germline. V dropped 1 base and J dropped 15 bases, with 11 bases sitting between them. The CDR3 loop reads CASSLGRGLYF. The CDR3 nucleotides are TGTGCCAGCAGCTTAGGCAGGGGATTATATTTT.

The CDR3 protein is CATSPTSGNTIYF. The CDR3 bases are TGTGCCACCAGCCCGACCTCTGGAAACACCATATATTTT. The chain couples TRBV19 to TRBJ1-3; D is uncertain. V lost 10 bases and J lost 0, with 10 bases in between. The V gene's germline CDR1 is LNHDA and CDR2 SQIVND (reference sequence). CDR3 length equals 13 residues. Drawing the rest from reference TRBV19 and TRBJ1-3, the complete variable domain is DGGITQSPKYLFRKEGQNVTLSCEQNLNHDAMYWYRQDPGQGLRLIYYSQIVNDFQKGDIAEGYSVSREKKESFPLTVTSAQKNPTAFYLCATSPTSGNTIYFGEGSWLTVV.

Remarks on this clone: The same CDR3 is also encoded by other DNA sequences in this sample. The chain is built from TRBV19 and TRBJ2-2, with D perhaps TRBD2 (6 bases). V lost 3 bases and J 0 bases, leaving 8 bases between the germline ends. The CDR3 spans 15 residues. The germline gives CDR1 LNHDA, CDR2 SQIVND (reference sequence). CDR3 DNA: TGTGCCAGTAGTATTGGCGGGACGAACACCGGGGAGCTGTTTTTT. As protein: CASSIGGTNTGELFF.

J is TRBJ2-1 and V is TRBV12-2; TRBD2 reflects the table's D call only, with no check against the DNA. TRBV12-2 is a documented pseudogene. The CDR3 loop spans 19 amino acids. The CDR3 region is CASRLAPTGTSGKGNEQFF. The DNA for the CDR3 is TGTGCAAGTCGCTTAGCTCCGACCGGGACTAGCGGGAAGGGCAATGAGCAGTTCTTC.

The chain has TRBV7-2 and TRBJ2-7; D tentatively fits TRBD1 or TRBD2 (5 bases each). Looked up from germline, CDR1 is SGHTA and CDR2 is FQGNSA. The CDR3 loop spans 18 amino acids. The ends were cut back, 3 bases at V and 2 bases at J, with 23 bases in the middle. Here the CDR3 DNA reads TGTGCCAGCAGCTTTCGTCGTTCATCCGGGACGGTCACCTACGAGCAGTACTTC. Protein product: CASSFRRSSGTVTYEQYF.

This rearrangement joins TRBV7-2 to TRBJ2-3; 10 positions agree with TRBD1. CDR3 length: 18 residues. J gave up 4 bases and V 2 bases, and 12 bases lay outside the gene matches. Per germline, CDR1 SGHTA and CDR2 FQGNSA. The CDR3 reads CASSLRGPGQGPPDTQYF. The DNA for the CDR3 is TGTGCCAGCAGCTTAAGGGGGCCGGGACAGGGGCCTCCAGATACGCAGTATTTT.

The rearrangement uses TRBV11-3 and TRBJ2-2; D is ambiguous. CDR3 size: 12 residues. Deletions cut 5 bases from V and 8 bases from J, with 9 bases between. CDR1 is SGHNT, CDR2 YENEEA, per germline. The CDR3 DNA reads as TGTGCCAGCAGCCCTCGTTTGGGGGAGCTGTTTTTT. Translated, it gives CASSPRLGELFF.

Here the CDR3 DNA reads TGTGCCAGCAGCCCCTTTTTCTCAAATCAGCCCCAGCATTTT. Protein: CASSPFFSNQPQHF. The genes are TRBV28 and TRBJ1-5; D not certain. This CDR3 contains 14 residues. Trimming took off 6 bases at V and 4 bases at J, with 13 bases between the two ends. Germline CDR1 and CDR2: MDHEN and SYDVKM.

CDR3 amino acids: CASSLSWGDEQFF. The CDR3 DNA reads TGCGCCAGCAGCTTGTCTTGGGGCGATGAGCAGTTCTTC. This sequence joins TRBV5-1 and TRBJ2-1; tentative D call: TRBD1 (5 bases). The CDR3 is made up of 13 amino acids. Germline CDR1 is SGHRS and CDR2 is YFSETQ. Trimming took off 1 base at V and 8 bases at J, with 10 bases between the two ends.

This clone was seen only a few times. The CDR3 loop reads CASSLFQETQYF. The CDR3 DNA is TGTGCCAGCAGTTTATTCCAAGAGACCCAGTACTTC. The genes are TRBV28 and TRBJ2-5; D not resolved. V was shortened by 1 base and J by 1 base, with 1 base between the two germline ends. The CDR3 runs 12 residues. CDR1 MDHEN and CDR2 SYDVKM come from the germline V gene.

The V gene is TRBV5-4, the J gene TRBJ2-5; D perhaps matches TRBD2 (5 bases). The CDR3 sequence is 13 residues long. The germline CDR1 and CDR2 sequences are SGHNT and YYREEE (reference sequence). The V end was cut by 4 bases, the J end by 2 bases, with 9 bases between. The chain's CDR3 is CASSEDWQETQYF. CDR3 nucleotide sequence: TGTGCCAGCAGCGAGGACTGGCAAGAGACCCAGTACTTC.

V usage is TRBV11-2 and J usage is TRBJ2-7; perhaps TRBD1 as D (5 bases). There are 14 residues in the CDR3. The ends were cut back, 1 base at V and 6 bases at J, with 13 bases in the middle. From germline, CDR1 is SGHAT and CDR2 FQNNGV. The CDR3 spells CASSLVTGFTEQYF. The DNA of the CDR3 is TGTGCCAGCAGCTTAGTTACAGGTTTTACCGAGCAGTACTTC.

This clone was detected only a few times. CDR3 sequence: CASKVQTLGGYTF. The CDR3 nucleotides are TGTGCCAGCAAAGTACAGACGCTCGGGGGCTACACCTTC. This rearrangement joins TRBV2 to TRBJ1-2; the D is unclear. Trimming pared 7 bases from V and 8 bases from J, leaving 17 bases between. In germline, CDR1 is SNHLY, CDR2 FYNNEI. This CDR3 comprises 13 residues.

V gene TRBV19 combines with J gene TRBJ1-4; the D gene is possibly TRBD1 (5 bases). Germline CDR1 is LNHDA and CDR2 is SQIVND (reference sequence). V lost 3 bases and J lost 7, with 15 bases in between. This CDR3 contains 15 residues. For the CDR3, the DNA is TGTGCCAGTAGTATCGACGGCAGGGCCCCTGAAAAACTGTTTTTT. It is translated as CASSIDGRAPEKLFF. The full variable domain, its missing parts supplied by reference TRBV19 and TRBJ1-4, is DGGITQSPKYLFRKEGQNVTLSCEQNLNHDAMYWYRQDPGQGLRLIYYSQIVNDFQKGDIAEGYSVSREKKESFPLTVTSAQKNPTAFYLCASSIDGRAPEKLFFGSGTQLSVL.

In this sample, this clone turned up once. The junction and the germline gene differ at one end; a read error may be behind it. At the DNA level, this CDR3 is encoded by other sequences in the same sample as well. This rearrangement joins TRBV7-2 to TRBJ1-1; no firm D call. This CDR3 is built from 14 residues. CDR1 is SGHTA, CDR2 FQGNSA, per germline. The CDR3 coding sequence is TGTGCCAGCAGCTTATTCGAGGCGGTTGCTGAAGCCTTCTTT. This translates into CASSLFEAVAEAFF.